Described below is a single TCR beta chain sequence and its context. This record comes from a study of siplizumab effects on memory and regulatory T cells. Between the trimmed V and J ends, which lost 0 bases and 0 bases, there was a span of 9 bases. This CDR3 is 16 amino acids long. Germline V gene data show CDR1 as SGHRS and CDR2 as YFSETQ. TCRdb keeps only in-frame clones here, not all; method: immunoSEQ multiplex PCR. The sample lists some 100,000 clones, around 90% occurring once. Sequencing was done on a sample of non-Treg CD4+ T cells sorted from blood. The chain has TRBV5-1 and TRBJ2-2, with D tentatively TRBD2 (5 bases). The sequence was obtained from a human donor in good health. The CDR3: CASSLGAGTNTGELFF. The DNA of the CDR3 is TGCGCCAGCAGCTTGGGAGCCGGGACGAACACCGGGGAGCTGTTTTTT. Drawing the rest from reference TRBV5-1 and TRBJ2-2, the complete variable domain is KAGVTQTPRYLIKTRGQQVTLSCSPISGHRSVSWYQQTPGQGLQFLFEYFSETQRNKGNFPGRFSGRQFSNSRSEMNVSTLELGDSALYLCASSLGAGTNTGELFFGEGSRLTVL.